What follows is one T cell receptor (beta chain) and its context. Antigen specificity is unknown. The CDR3 is 15 residues long. Trimming removed 1 base at V and 1 base at J, with 10 bases between. From germline, CDR1 is WSHSY and CDR2 SAAADI. This record belongs to a study of OX40 agonist ivuxolimab in advanced cancers. Study context: Patients were roughly 81% male with ages roughly 23 to 85, mean about 65. The eligibility criteria allowed prior anti-PD-1, anti-PD-L1 or anti-CTLA-4 therapy, and about 40% had some. Study results and caveats: Expanded clones belonging to CD8+ T cells outnumbered, on average, those of CD4+. It was not determined which antigens were specifically recognized by the peripheral T cells that had undergone clonal expansion.

Clones were read by immunoSEQ multiplex PCR, and TCRdb kept only the in-frame ones, dropping some. The table shows roughly 50,000 clones, with roughly 80% occurring only once. The sequencing used CD4+ or CD8+ T cells sorted from blood, collected in a trial of the OX40 agonist ivuxolimab. This chain uses TRBV10-2 with TRBJ1-1, with D maybe TRBD1 (5 bases). This sequence was found in an adult with an advanced solid tumor such as melanoma, head and neck, liver or kidney cancer. This CDR3 is CASSEFVTGNTEAFF. The CDR3, as DNA: TGCGCCAGCAGTGAGTTTGTAACAGGGAACACTGAAGCTTTCTTT.